A single sample is the source of the 27 T cell receptor beta chains below, sequenced in a study of blood T cell repertoires in COVID-19. Sequenced by immunoSEQ multiplex PCR; TCRdb stores in-frame clones only, minus some. This table holds 95,000 to 150,000 clones, 70% to 85% found once. The sample taken for sequencing was peripheral blood. Receptor source: a woman aged 65 to 85 with acute or convalescent COVID-19.

This clone was observed once. The rearrangement uses TRBV11-2 and TRBJ1-2; possibly TRBD1 for D (5 bases). The CDR3 spans 15 residues. Deletions cut 4 bases from V and 5 bases from J, with 17 bases between. Germline values: CDR1 SGHAT, CDR2 FQNNGV. CDR3: CASSSQIGATYGYTF. The CDR3 bases are TGTGCCAGCAGCTCACAAATAGGGGCAACTTATGGCTACACCTTC.

The J gene is TRBJ1-1, the V gene TRBV7-2; possible D gene TRBD1, 6 bases. The germline V and J ends were trimmed by 5 bases and 4 bases, with 14 bases remaining between them. CDR3 size: 14 residues. Per the germline V gene, CDR1 is SGHTA and CDR2 is FQGNSA. CDR3 loop: CASSLWGRGTEAFF. The CDR3 nucleotides read TGTGCCAGCAGCCTTTGGGGGCGCGGCACTGAAGCTTTCTTT.

The CDR3 loop is CASSLGPGVREQYV. The CDR3 DNA sequence: TGTGCCAGCAGCTTGGGTCCGGGGGTCAGGGAGCAGTACGTC. The chain combines TRBV11-3 with TRBJ2-7, with D tentatively TRBD2 (6 bases). This CDR3 region has 14 residues. V lost 3 bases and J lost 7, with 16 bases in between. CDR1 SGHNT and CDR2 YENEEA come from the germline V gene.

The chain couples TRBV6-2 or TRBV6-3 to TRBJ1-2, with D possibly matching TRBD1 (5 bases). The CDR3 consists of 14 residues. Trimming cost V 4 bases and J 4 bases, with 13 bases left between them. The germline CDR1 and CDR2 sequences are MNHEY and SVGEGT. CDR3 DNA: TGTGCCAGCAGTTCCCAGCGGGGGAGCTATGGCTACACCTTC. Translation: CASSSQRGSYGYTF.

This chain joins TRBV10-3 and TRBJ2-3; 15 positions agree with TRBD2. The V gene's germline CDR1 is ENHRY and CDR2 SYGVKD. V gave up 6 bases and J gave up 2 bases; unmatched junction bases: 3. The CDR3 covers 16 residues. CDR3: CAISGTSGGFTDTQYF. In nucleotides, the CDR3 is TGTGCCATCAGCGGGACTAGCGGGGGGTTCACAGATACGCAGTATTTT.

This chain links TRBV5-6 with TRBJ1-1; possibly TRBD1 for D (5 bases). The V end was cut by 0 bases, the J end by 8 bases, with 17 bases between. CDR3 size: 15 residues. CDR1 is SGHDT and CDR2 is YYEEEE in the germline V gene. As DNA, the CDR3 is TGTGCCAGCAGCTTGGGGGGTGGGACTTCAAGCGAAGCTTTCTTT. This sequence encodes CASSLGGGTSSEAFF.

The rearrangement joins TRBV5-1 to TRBJ2-3; D is perhaps TRBD2 (6 bases). CDR3 length equals 16 residues. V was pared by 0 bases and J by 2 bases, with 13 bases between. Germline CDR1 and CDR2: SGHRS and YFSETQ. The CDR3 loop is CASSLGAASATDTQYF. CDR3 nucleotides: TGCGCCAGCAGCTTGGGGGCGGCTAGCGCCACAGATACGCAGTATTTT.

The gene calls are TRBV3-1 (or the pseudogene TRBV3-2) and TRBJ2-6; 11 bases are a match to TRBD1. The CDR3 is 21 amino acids. Germline V lookup: CDR1 LGHDT, CDR2 YNNKEL (reference sequence). Germline trimming cut 1 base from V and 1 base from J; bases unmatched to any gene: 12. CDR3 nucleotide sequence: TGTGCCAGCAGCCAAGTGGACAGGGGGCGACGGCGGGGATCTGGGGCCAACGTCCTGACTTTC. Residues: CASSQVDRGRRRGSGANVLTF.

V gene TRBV2 combines with J gene TRBJ2-1, with 12 bases matching TRBD2. The V gene's germline CDR1 is SNHLY and CDR2 FYNNEI. The CDR3 extends over 16 amino acids. V trimming: 2 bases; J trimming: 8 bases; junction bases outside the gene matches: 7. The CDR3 loop reads CASSELLAGGPHEQFF. The CDR3 nucleotides read TGTGCCAGCAGTGAACTTCTAGCGGGGGGGCCCCATGAGCAGTTCTTC.

The chain has TRBV6-6 and TRBJ1-6, with 11 bases matching TRBD1. Germline assignment: CDR1 MNHNY and CDR2 SVGAGI (reference sequence). The J segment lost 10 bases and the V segment lost 4 bases, leaving 3 bases of the junction unmatched. CDR3 length equals 14 residues. The CDR3 DNA reads as TGTGCCAGCAGTTTGGGACAGGGGGACTCACCCCTCCACTTT. It encodes CASSLGQGDSPLHF.

The chain links TRBV5-1 to TRBJ2-3; perhaps TRBD2 as D (6 bases). Germline V gives CDR1 SGHRS, CDR2 YFSETQ. The CDR3 runs 17 residues. V lost 3 bases, J lost 0 bases, and 17 bases lay in between. The CDR3 sequence is CASSYSGRGSSTDTQYF. The CDR3 DNA sequence: TGCGCCAGCAGCTACTCCGGGCGGGGATCGAGCACAGATACGCAGTATTTT. Looking up the rest from reference TRBV5-1 and TRBJ2-3 gives the full variable domain: KAGVTQTPRYLIKTRGQQVTLSCSPISGHRSVSWYQQTPGQGLQFLFEYFSETQRNKGNFPGRFSGRQFSNSRSEMNVSTLELGDSALYLCASSYSGRGSSTDTQYFGPGTRLTVL.

The chain couples TRBV5-5 to TRBJ1-1, with D hard to call. This CDR3 spans 16 amino acids. Germline V CDR1 and CDR2: SGHKS, YYEKEE (reference sequence). Trimming stripped 0 bases from V and 5 bases from J, with 17 bases between. The CDR3 region is CASSLAGSLGGTEAFF. The CDR3 DNA reads as TGTGCCAGCAGCTTGGCCGGCTCCCTGGGAGGGACTGAAGCTTTCTTT.

The genes are TRBV4-1 and TRBJ2-1, with 10 bases lining up with TRBD2. CDR3 length: 15 amino acids. The ends lost 4 bases at V and 10 bases at J; junction bases unmatched: 10. Germline assignment: CDR1 MGHRA and CDR2 YSYEKL. CDR3 nucleotides: TGCGCCAGCAGCCTACCTAGCGGGGGTAGCCGGGAGCAGTTCTTC. Translated, it gives CASSLPSGGSREQFF.

V usage is TRBV27 and J usage is TRBJ2-5; D remains ambiguous. The CDR3 is made up of 13 amino acids. CDR1 is MNHEY, CDR2 SMNVEV, per germline (reference sequence). Trimming removed 6 bases at V and 7 bases at J, with 15 bases between. The DNA of the CDR3 is TGTGCCAGCAGACTCGGGTCCCTCGGGACCCAGTACTTC. Translation: CASRLGSLGTQYF.

The CDR3 reads CASRTSDPYEQYF. For the CDR3, the DNA is TGCGCCAGCAGGACTAGCGACCCCTACGAGCAGTACTTC. V is TRBV10-2 and J is TRBJ2-7, with 8 bases that match TRBD2. In germline, CDR1 is WSHSY, CDR2 SAAADI. The CDR3 extends over 13 amino acids. Losses at the gene ends were 6 bases for V and 2 bases for J; bases not matched to a gene: 3.

The chain employs TRBV11-3 and TRBJ1-4; weak D call: TRBD1 (5 bases). The CDR3 has 14 residues. Germline loops: CDR1 SGHNT, CDR2 YENEEA. Deletions cut 5 bases from V and 8 bases from J, with 15 bases between. CDR3 in amino acids: CASSPGPPWEKLFF. The CDR3 bases are TGTGCCAGCAGCCCAGGGCCGCCTTGGGAAAAACTGTTTTTT.

The gene calls are TRBV2 and TRBJ1-4; TRBD1 agrees at 7 bases. The germline V gene has CDR1 SNHLY and CDR2 FYNNEI. V gave up 5 bases and J gave up 3 bases; unmatched junction bases: 6. The CDR3 totals 15 residues. CDR3 nucleotides: TGTGCCAGCAGTAACAGGGGTTGGGCTAATGAAAAACTGTTTTTT. It translates to CASSNRGWANEKLFF.

The rearrangement joins TRBV2 to TRBJ1-2; 10 bases agree with TRBD1. The length of the CDR3 is 14 residues. From germline, CDR1 is SNHLY and CDR2 FYNNEI. V was clipped by 5 bases and J by 7 bases; unmatched bases: 7. The CDR3 bases are TGTGCCAGCAGTTTAAGACAGGGGGCGGGTGGCTACACCTTC. This encodes CASSLRQGAGGYTF. Looking up the rest from reference TRBV2 and TRBJ1-2 gives the full variable domain: EPEVTQTPSHQVTQMGQEVILRCVPISNHLYFYWYRQILGQKVEFLVSFYNNEISEKSEIFDDQFSVERPDGSNFTLKIRSTKLEDSAMYFCASSLRQGAGGYTFGSGTRLTVV.

This clone came up once. The chain uses TRBV13 and TRBJ2-2; a weak D match, TRBD2 (6 bases). The CDR3 runs to 18 residues. Trimming shortened V by 5 bases and J by 4 bases, and 23 bases separated the two germline ends. The germline CDR1 and CDR2 sequences are PRHDT and FYEKMQ (reference sequence). The DNA of the CDR3 is TGTGCCAGCAGCAGACGGGACTTCCTCCAGCGACTCACCGGGGAGCTGTTTTTT. Its translation is CASSRRDFLQRLTGELFF.

The gene calls are TRBV19 and TRBJ2-5, with D perhaps TRBD1 (6 bases). Trimming removed 6 bases at V and 5 bases at J, with 13 bases between. Per germline, CDR1 LNHDA and CDR2 SQIVND (reference sequence). CDR3 length: 13 residues. The CDR3 DNA follows: TGTGCCAGTAGCCGGGGCAGGGGCGAGACCCAGTACTTC. Protein: CASSRGRGETQYF.

There are a few counts of this clone. The CDR3 DNA sequence: TGTGCCAGCAGCCCTGTTTTAACCGGGACACCCATGGAGCAGTACTTC. This translates into CASSPVLTGTPMEQYF. The V and J genes are TRBV14 and TRBJ2-7, with D tentatively TRBD1 (6 bases). CDR3 length: 16 residues. V lost 4 bases, J lost 7 bases, and 23 bases lay in between. The V gene's germline CDR1 is SGHDN and CDR2 FVKESK.

This clone was seen a single time. J is TRBJ2-3 and V is TRBV7-3, with a possible D match to TRBD2 (5 bases). Per germline, CDR1 SGHTA and CDR2 FQGTGA. With 5 bases removed from V and 0 bases from J, the gap between germline ends came to 9 bases. The CDR3 has 14 amino acids. The CDR3 DNA reads TGTGCCAGCAGCCCCGCGGGCAGCACAGATACGCAGTATTTT. Its protein is CASSPAGSTDTQYF.

The chain uses TRBV7-9 and TRBJ2-5; 7 bases fit TRBD2. V shed 5 bases and J 5 bases; nucleotides not matched to a gene: 14. The germline V gene encodes CDR1 SEHNR and CDR2 FQNEAQ (reference sequence). The CDR3 has 16 residues. The CDR3 region has the DNA TGTGCCAGCAGCCCAGGATTGGGGGGGATAATTGAGACCCAGTACTTC. Translated: CASSPGLGGIIETQYF.

This chain uses TRBV19 with TRBJ1-6, with TRBD1 as a possible D gene (5 bases). The CDR3 has 15 amino acids. V lost 0 bases to trimming and J lost 8 bases, with 11 bases between them. Germline V gene data show CDR1 as LNHDA and CDR2 as SQIVND (reference sequence). CDR3 protein: CASSIDLGGDSPLHF. CDR3 coding DNA: TGTGCCAGTAGTATAGATCTCGGGGGAGATTCACCCCTCCACTTT. The whole variable domain, remainder taken from reference TRBV19 and TRBJ1-6, is DGGITQSPKYLFRKEGQNVTLSCEQNLNHDAMYWYRQDPGQGLRLIYYSQIVNDFQKGDIAEGYSVSREKKESFPLTVTSAQKNPTAFYLCASSIDLGGDSPLHFGNGTRLTVT.

This chain connects TRBV6-4 to TRBJ2-7, with TRBD1 matching over 12 bases. J was trimmed by 0 bases and V by 2 bases; bases with no gene match: 8. This CDR3 contains 18 residues. CDR1 MRHNA and CDR2 SNTAGT come from the germline V gene. CDR3 region: CASSDEGGQGAHSYEQYF. The CDR3 DNA follows: TGTGCCAGCAGTGACGAGGGGGGACAGGGGGCCCACTCCTACGAGCAGTACTTC.

This clone has only one observation. The chain recombines TRBV6-5 with TRBJ1-3; D unclear. V dropped 2 bases and J dropped 0 bases, with 8 bases sitting between them. The CDR3 length is 15 residues. CDR1 is MNHEY and CDR2 is SVGAGI in the germline V gene. This CDR3 is CASSYGPNSGNTIYF. The CDR3 DNA is TGTGCCAGCAGTTACGGGCCGAACTCTGGAAACACCATATATTTT.

The chain employs TRBV20-1 and TRBJ2-5, with D maybe TRBD1 (6 bases). The CDR3 is made up of 11 amino acids. Germline V lookup: CDR1 DFQATT, CDR2 SNEGSKA (reference sequence). The V and J ends lost 7 bases and 4 bases respectively, with 10 bases between them. DNA of the CDR3: TGCAGTGTATCGGACAGAGAGACCCAGTACTTC. Its translation: CSVSDRETQYF.